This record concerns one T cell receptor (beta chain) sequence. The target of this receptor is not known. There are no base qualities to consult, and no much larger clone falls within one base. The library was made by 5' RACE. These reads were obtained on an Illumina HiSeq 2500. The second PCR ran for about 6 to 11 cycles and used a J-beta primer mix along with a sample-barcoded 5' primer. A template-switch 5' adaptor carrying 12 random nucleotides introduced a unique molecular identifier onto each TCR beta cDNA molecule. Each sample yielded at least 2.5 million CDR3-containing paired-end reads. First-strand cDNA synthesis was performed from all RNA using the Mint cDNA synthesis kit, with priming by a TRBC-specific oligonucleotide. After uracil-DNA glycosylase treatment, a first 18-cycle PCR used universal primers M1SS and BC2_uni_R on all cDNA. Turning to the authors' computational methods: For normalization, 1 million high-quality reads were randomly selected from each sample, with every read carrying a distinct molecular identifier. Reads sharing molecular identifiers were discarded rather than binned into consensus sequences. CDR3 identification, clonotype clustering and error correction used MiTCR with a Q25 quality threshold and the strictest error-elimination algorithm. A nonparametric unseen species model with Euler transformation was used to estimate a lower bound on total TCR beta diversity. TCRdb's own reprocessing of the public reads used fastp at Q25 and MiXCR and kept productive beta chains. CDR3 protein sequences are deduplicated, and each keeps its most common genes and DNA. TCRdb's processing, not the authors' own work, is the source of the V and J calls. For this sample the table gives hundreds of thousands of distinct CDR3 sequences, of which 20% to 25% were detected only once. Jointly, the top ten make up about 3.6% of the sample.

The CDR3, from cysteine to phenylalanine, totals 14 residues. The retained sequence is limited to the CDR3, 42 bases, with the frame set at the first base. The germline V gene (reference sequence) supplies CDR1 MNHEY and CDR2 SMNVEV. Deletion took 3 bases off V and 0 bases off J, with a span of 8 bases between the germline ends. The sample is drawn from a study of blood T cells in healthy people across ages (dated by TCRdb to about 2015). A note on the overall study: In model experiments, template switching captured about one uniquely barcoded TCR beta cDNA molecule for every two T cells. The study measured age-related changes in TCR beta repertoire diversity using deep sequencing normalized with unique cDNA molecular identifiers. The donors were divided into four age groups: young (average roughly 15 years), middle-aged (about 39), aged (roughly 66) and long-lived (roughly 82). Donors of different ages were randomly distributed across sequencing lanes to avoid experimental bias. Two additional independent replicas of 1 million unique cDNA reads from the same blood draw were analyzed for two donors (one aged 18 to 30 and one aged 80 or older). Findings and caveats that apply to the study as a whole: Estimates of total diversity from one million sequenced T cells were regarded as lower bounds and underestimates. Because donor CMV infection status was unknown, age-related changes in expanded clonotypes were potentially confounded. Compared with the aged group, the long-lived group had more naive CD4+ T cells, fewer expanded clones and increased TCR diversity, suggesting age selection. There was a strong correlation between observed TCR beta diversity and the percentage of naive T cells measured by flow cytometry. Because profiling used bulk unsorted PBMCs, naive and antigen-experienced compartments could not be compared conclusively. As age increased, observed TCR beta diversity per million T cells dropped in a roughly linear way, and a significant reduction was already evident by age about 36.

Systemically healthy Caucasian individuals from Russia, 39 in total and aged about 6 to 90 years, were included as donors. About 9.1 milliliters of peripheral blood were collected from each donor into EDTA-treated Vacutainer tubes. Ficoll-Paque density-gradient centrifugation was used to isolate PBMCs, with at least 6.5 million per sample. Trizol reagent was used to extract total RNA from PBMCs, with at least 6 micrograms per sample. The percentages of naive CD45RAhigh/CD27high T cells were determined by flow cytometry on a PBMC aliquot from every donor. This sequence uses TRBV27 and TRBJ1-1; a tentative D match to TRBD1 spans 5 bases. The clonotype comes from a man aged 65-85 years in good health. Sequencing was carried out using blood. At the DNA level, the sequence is TGTGCCAGCAGTTTCCGAGGGGTGAACACTGAAGCTTTCTTT. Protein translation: CASSFRGVNTEAFF.